A selection of T cell receptor beta chains follows, all from one sample in a study of blood T cells in healthy people across ages. TCRdb used MiXCR to reprocess the 5' RACE reads, holding one entry per CDR3 protein. In the table there are about 650,000 distinct CDR3 sequences, 32% of which are singletons. The sequenced sample was blood. All receptors come from a woman over 75 in good health. CDR3s include the opening cysteine and the closing phenylalanine or tryptophan. Fields, in order: clone size, J gene, V gene, D gene, CDR3 DNA, CDR3 protein. A D gene is named only where the DNA matches it firmly. Some rows have no size entry. The others give once, few or many, or a class for an expanded clone.

.,TRBJ1-4,TRBV6-5,.,TGTGCCAGCAGTTACTCAGTCCATGAAAAACTGTTTTTT,CASSYSVHEKLFF
many,TRBJ2-1,TRBV10-3,.,TGTGCCATCAGTGACGGACCCTCCGGGCACAATGAGCAGTTCTTC,CAISDGPSGHNEQFF
few,TRBJ1-1,TRBV3-1,.,TGTGCCAGCACCAGGAGGGCCGAAAACACTGAAGCTTTCTTT,CASTRRAENTEAFF
.,TRBJ2-7,TRBV20-1,.,TGCAGTGCTAGTTGGCAGGGAAGCTCCTACGAGCAGTACTTC,CSASWQGSSYEQYF
many,TRBJ2-3,TRBV28,.,TGTGCCAGCAGTTTATACTCAGATACGCAGTATTTT,CASSLYSDTQYF
once,TRBJ2-2,TRBV4-1,.,TGCGCCAGCAGCCTCTCCCGGCTGGGGGAGCTGTTTTTT,CASSLSRLGELFF
many,TRBJ2-1,TRBV5-6,.,TGTGCCAGCAGCCCCTCCCCCAGGGACAATGAGCAGTTCTTC,CASSPSPRDNEQFF
.,TRBJ1-1,TRBV7-9,.,TGTGCCAGCAGCTTCGGGACCGCAAATAACGCTGAAGCTTTCTTT,CASSFGTANNAEAFF
many,TRBJ1-2,TRBV20-1,TRBD1,TGCAGTGCCAGAATCGAAGGGGGCACCTATGGCTACACCTTC,CSARIEGGTYGYTF
many,TRBJ2-7,TRBV30,TRBD1,TGTGCCTGGAGTGGACAGGGTCTGGAGCAGTACTTC,CAWSGQGLEQYF
.,TRBJ1-2,TRBV5-1,.,TGCGCCAGCAGCTCCTGGGGTGATGGCTACACCTTC,CASSSWGDGYTF
many,TRBJ2-7,TRBV18,.,TGTGCCAGCTCACTGGAGGCCCTGTGGGTTACCTACGAGCAGTACTTC,CASSLEALWVTYEQYF
many,TRBJ2-1,TRBV15,TRBD1,TGTGCCACCAGCAGAGTGGAAACAGGGGGCCGATACAATGAGCAGTTCTTC,CATSRVETGGRYNEQFF
many,TRBJ1-1,TRBV29-1,.,TGCAGCTTTACCAACCGGAACACTGAAGCTTTCTTT,CSFTNRNTEAFF
.,TRBJ2-4,TRBV9,.,TGTGCCAGCAGCGTTACTGACTACAAAAACATTCAGTACTTC,CASSVTDYKNIQYF
.,TRBJ2-7,TRBV2,.,TGTGCCAGCAGAGGAAATCGGGACCCCTCCTACGAGCAGTACTTC,CASRGNRDPSYEQYF
many,TRBJ2-7,TRBV2,TRBD1,TGTGCCAGCAGTGAGACAGGGGAGAGGGGCTCCGAGCAGTACTTC,CASSETGERGSEQYF
.,TRBJ2-1,TRBV5-6,.,TGTGCCAGCAGCTTGGCACGGGGGGCCCTTTACAATGAGCAGTTCTTC,CASSLARGALYNEQFF
few,TRBJ1-5,TRBV6-6,.,TGTGCCAGCAGTTACGGAGGGTCCAAGGGGCCCCAGCATTTT,CASSYGGSKGPQHF
once,TRBJ1-1,TRBV20-1,.,TGCAGTGCTGAAGACGGGTTGAACACTGAAGCTTTCTTT,CSAEDGLNTEAFF
many,TRBJ2-7,TRBV9,.,TGTGCCAGCAGCCCCCCCTATGACTTCTACGAGCAGTACTTC,CASSPPYDFYEQYF
many,TRBJ2-3,TRBV20-1,TRBD2,TGCAGTGCTAGTCCGGCGGGGGGTCCCTCTAGCACAGATACGCAGTATTTT,CSASPAGGPSSTDTQYF
few,TRBJ1-1,TRBV21-1,.,TGTGCCAGCATACTTCGATCGGGACAGGGGAACACTGAAGCTTTCTTT,CASILRSGQGNTEAFF
many,TRBJ1-6,TRBV7-6,TRBD1,TGTGCCAGCAGCCAGGGACAGGGGTATAATTCACCCCTCCACTTT,CASSQGQGYNSPLHF